This is a list of T cell receptor beta chains from one sample in a study of graft-versus-host responses after intestinal transplantation. No antigen has been assigned to these receptors. The method was immunoSEQ multiplex PCR; TCRdb's version includes in-frame clones alone and lacks a portion of them. The sample comprises about 93,000 clones, just under 95% of which are singletons, and approximately 0.5% rests with the top ten. This sample comprised unstimulated CD8+ T cells sorted from spleen or lymph node cells, obtained before intestinal transplant. These receptor sequences come from a human donor who received an intestinal transplant. The CDR3 runs from the conserved cysteine through the conserved F or W. Fields, in order: V gene, J gene, CDR3 protein.

>TRBV5-4|TRBJ2-1
CASSLGLAPSSYNEQFF
>TRBV7-9|TRBJ1-4
CASSLSAGATNEKLFF
>TRBV7-3|TRBJ1-5
CASSPSMRGGSRSNQPQHF
>TRBV5-1|TRBJ2-3
CASSLVPRTSGRAVGDTQYF
>TRBV7-2|TRBJ2-7
CASSLGQGRLEQYF
>TRBV9|TRBJ1-5
CASSPSINQPQHF
>TRBV19|TRBJ2-1
CASSRDRGYNEQFF
>TRBV6-5|TRBJ2-3
CASSYLQGSGTDTQYF
>TRBV9|TRBJ1-2
CASSVSSGGAYGYTF
>TRBV29-1|TRBJ2-7
CSVEEREAYEQYF
>TRBV6-5|TRBJ2-1
CASSYWGRYNEQFF
>TRBV6-1|TRBJ1-3
CASSEFVGLSGNTIYF
>TRBV6-5|TRBJ2-1
CASSLTGDEQFF
>TRBV9|TRBJ2-5
CASSVAGGGHETQYF
>TRBV2|TRBJ2-5
CASRRPGQETQYF
>TRBV11-2|TRBJ2-7
CASSLFAPGTGFDEQYF
>TRBV7-9|TRBJ2-1
CASSSLLIGTGDNEQFF
>TRBV30|TRBJ2-1
CASSPSVYNEQFF
>TRBV2|TRBJ2-7
CASTVITAYEQYF
>TRBV6-5|TRBJ2-7
CASSYGSGYEQYF
>TRBV4-2|TRBJ2-2
CASSQDLTSGNTGELFF
>TRBV19|TRBJ1-5
CASSWTGEGHQPQHF
>TRBV5-4|TRBJ2-7
CASSLAGGGSYEQYF
>TRBV4-3|TRBJ1-2
CASSQVFLAGNYGYTF
>TRBV7-8|TRBJ2-5
CASSPHVGSQETQYF
>TRBV19|TRBJ1-2
CASSMGGLGYGYTF
>TRBV9|TRBJ2-3
CASSGEGPSSSTDTQYF
>TRBV29-1|TRBJ2-7
CSALAETYEQYF
>TRBV9|TRBJ2-1
CASSALEWAHNEQFF
>TRBV4-1|TRBJ1-1
CASSQLDTGNTEAFF
>TRBV6-5|TRBJ1-6
CASSRGQAYNSPLHF
>TRBV6-7|TRBJ2-1
CASSELAGAGNEQFF
>TRBV27|TRBJ2-7
CASQGLASEQYF
>TRBV27|TRBJ2-1
CASSYGLAGVGGGYNEQFF
>TRBV5-1|TRBJ2-7
CASSLMVGSPGDEQYF
>TRBV6-6|TRBJ2-1
CASSYTGGNWVDEQFF
>TRBV4-2|TRBJ2-7
CASSQDPFVGGGLYEQYF
>TRBV19|TRBJ1-1
CAASYSGNTEAFF
>TRBV13|TRBJ2-1
CASSWGRRQDYNEQFF
>TRBV19|TRBJ1-1
CASSIGSTEAFF
>TRBV2|TRBJ2-3
CASSEGRGPPTDTQYF
>TRBV9|TRBJ1-3
CASSASSGNTIYF